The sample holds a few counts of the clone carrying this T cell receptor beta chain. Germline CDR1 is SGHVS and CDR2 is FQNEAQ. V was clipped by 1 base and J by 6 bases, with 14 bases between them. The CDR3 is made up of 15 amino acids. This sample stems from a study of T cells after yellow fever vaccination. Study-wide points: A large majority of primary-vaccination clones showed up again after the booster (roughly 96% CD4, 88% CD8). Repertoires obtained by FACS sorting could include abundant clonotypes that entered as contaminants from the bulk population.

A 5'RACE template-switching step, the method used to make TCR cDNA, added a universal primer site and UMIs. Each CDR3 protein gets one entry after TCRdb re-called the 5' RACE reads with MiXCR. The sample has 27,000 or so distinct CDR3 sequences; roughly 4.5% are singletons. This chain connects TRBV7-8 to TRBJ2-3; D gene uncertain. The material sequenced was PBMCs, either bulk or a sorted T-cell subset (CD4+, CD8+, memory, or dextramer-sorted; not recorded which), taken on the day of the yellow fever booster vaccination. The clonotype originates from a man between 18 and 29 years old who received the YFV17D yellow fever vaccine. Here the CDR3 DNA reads TGTGCCAGCAGCTTAGTGACGGCTCCTGCCGATACGCAGTATTTT. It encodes CASSLVTAPADTQYF.